Included here is one T cell receptor (beta chain) sequence, with context. The record originates from a study of T cell responses to AZD1222 COVID-19 vaccine. The V end lost 4 bases, the J end lost 6 bases, and 12 bases lay between the germline ends. The CDR3 covers 14 residues. In germline, CDR1 is LGHNA, CDR2 YSLEER. Only in-frame clones appear in the TCRdb table, and some are missing; sequencing was by immunoSEQ multiplex PCR. The data contain about 70,000 clones, 88% of them singletons. This rearrangement joins TRBV4-3 to TRBJ2-2; the D gene is possibly TRBD2 (5 bases). This receptor was obtained from an adult who received the MenACWY meningococcal vaccine as a control. The sequences come from peripheral blood, collected 28 days after the second dose of the MenACWY control vaccine. The CDR3 is CASSPEAGAGELFF. The CDR3 coding sequence is TGCGCCAGCAGCCCAGAAGCCGGGGCCGGGGAGCTGTTTTTT.